Below are 20 T cell receptor beta chains sequenced from a single sample in a study of T cells in Graves' hyperthyroidism and ophthalmopathy (dated by TCRdb to the late 2010s). The library came from multiplex PCR. Sequenced using an Illumina HiSeq 2000. The TCR beta CDR3 regions were amplified from the RNA transcripts. The TCR CDR3 was subjected to a first round of RT-PCR using the HTBI primer set and the Qiagen OneStep RT-PCR kit. Through fastp at Q25 and MiXCR, TCRdb rebuilt clones from the public reads, retaining in-frame beta chains. Rows with one shared CDR3 protein collapse into an entry with the most common genes and DNA. The table for this sample lists about 510,000 distinct CDR3 sequences; 46% of them were counted only once. About 43% of the sample comes from the top ten. Sequencing was done on a sample of peripheral blood or thyroid tissue (not recorded which). The origin of the receptors is an adult woman with Graves' disease, either hyperthyroidism or ophthalmopathy (not recorded which).

Ten or more counts support this clonotype. The J gene is TRBJ1-2, the V gene TRBV2, with D possibly being TRBD1 (6 bases). Trimming left V 7 bases short and J 8 bases short, with 17 bases between. Germline CDR1 reads SNHLY; CDR2 reads FYNNEI. The CDR3 consists of 13 residues. This chain's CDR3 is CASTRGGLGGYTF. In DNA, the CDR3 is TGTGCCAGCACGAGGGGGGGTCTCGGAGGCTACACCTTC. The complete variable domain, with remaining parts taken from reference TRBV2 and TRBJ1-2, reads EPEVTQTPSHQVTQMGQEVILRCVPISNHLYFYWYRQILGQKVEFLVSFYNNEISEKSEIFDDQFSVERPDGSNFTLKIRSTKLEDSAMYFCASTRGGLGGYTFGSGTRLTVV.

This clonotype was seen only a few times. J is TRBJ2-2 and V is TRBV9; possible D gene TRBD1, 5 bases. This CDR3 spans 11 amino acids. V was shortened by 3 bases and J by 9 bases, with 6 bases between the two germline ends. Germline values: CDR1 SGDLS, CDR2 YYNGEE. DNA of the CDR3: TGTGCCAGCAGCGAGGGGAGGGAGCTGTTTTTT. Amino acid sequence: CASSEGRELFF.

The chain uses TRBV5-1 and TRBJ2-6; no reliable D call. The CDR3 covers 19 residues. The germline gives CDR1 SGHRS, CDR2 YFSETQ. Trimming pared 0 bases from V and 0 bases from J, leaving 16 bases between. The DNA for the CDR3 is TGCGCCAGCAGCTTGGTGTGGCCGCCGGCGGACTCTGGGGCCAACGTCCTGACTTTC. Translated: CASSLVWPPADSGANVLTF.

This clonotype was picked up many times. The chain uses TRBV7-9 and TRBJ2-6, with D uncertain. Per the germline V gene, CDR1 is SEHNR and CDR2 is FQNEAQ (reference sequence). The CDR3 is 15 amino acids. The V end lost 4 bases, the J end lost 0 bases, and 7 bases lay between the germline ends. The CDR3: CASSSDFSGANVLTF. DNA for the CDR3: TGTGCCAGCAGCTCCGACTTCTCTGGGGCCAACGTCCTGACTTTC.

This clonotype came up many times. The CDR3: CASAPATLRGTGELFF. CDR3 nucleotide sequence: TGTGCCAGCGCGCCCGCGACACTGAGGGGCACCGGGGAGCTGTTTTTT. This chain connects TRBV11-2 to TRBJ2-2, with D perhaps matching TRBD1 or TRBD2 (5 bases each). Trimming took off 8 bases at V and 4 bases at J, with 20 bases between the two ends. Per the germline V gene, CDR1 is SGHAT and CDR2 is FQNNGV. The CDR3 consists of 16 residues.

This clonotype has a single count. No conserved phenylalanine or tryptophan is present at the end of the CDR3, so a read error is the likely explanation. The DNA is omitted, as the CDR3 cannot be located on it reliably, and the CDR3 follows TCRdb's listing. The chain combines TRBV20-1 with TRBJ2-1; the D segment call TRBD1 is taken from the table without a DNA check. Germline V gene sequence: CDR1 DFQATT, CDR2 SNEGSKA (reference sequence). The CDR3 contains 14 residues when both ends are counted. The CDR3 loop is CSASRDTDYNEQTL.

The genes are TRBV2 and TRBJ1-2; D gene ambiguous. This CDR3 is 14 amino acids long. Deletions cut 8 bases from V and 6 bases from J, with 19 bases between. Germline lookup yields CDR1 SNHLY and CDR2 FYNNEI. CDR3 coding DNA: TGTGCCAGCCAGCGATCGGAGGGCGACAATGGCTACACCTTC. Residues: CASQRSEGDNGYTF. The whole variable domain, filled in from reference TRBV2 and TRBJ1-2, reads EPEVTQTPSHQVTQMGQEVILRCVPISNHLYFYWYRQILGQKVEFLVSFYNNEISEKSEIFDDQFSVERPDGSNFTLKIRSTKLEDSAMYFCASQRSEGDNGYTFGSGTRLTVV.

This clonotype was recorded once. The V gene is TRBV24-1, the J gene TRBJ2-6; no clear D gene. CDR3 length: 14 amino acids. Germline CDR1 and CDR2: KGHDR and SFDVKD. V was trimmed by 4 bases and J by 3 bases, leaving 6 bases between them. The CDR3 reads CATSDPGGANVLTF. As DNA, the CDR3 is TGTGCCACCAGTGACCCCGGTGGGGCCAACGTCCTGACTTTC.

This clonotype came up a few times. V is TRBV5-5 and J is TRBJ1-2, with D perhaps matching TRBD1 (6 bases). This CDR3 comprises 13 residues. CDR1 and CDR2 from the germline V gene are SGHKS and YYEKEE (reference sequence). V was clipped by 7 bases and J by 4 bases, with 14 bases between them. CDR3 nucleotides: TGTGCCAGCGGGGGGGGGGGCCCCTATGGCTACACCTTC. Its translation: CASGGGGPYGYTF.

Many counts were recorded for this clonotype. This chain links TRBV20-1 with TRBJ1-2; no definite D call. The CDR3 totals 12 residues. The ends were cut back, 0 bases at V and 8 bases at J, with 10 bases in the middle. Germline loops: CDR1 DFQATT, CDR2 SNEGSKA (reference sequence). Here the CDR3 reads CSAREEGGGYTF. DNA of the CDR3: TGCAGTGCTAGAGAAGAGGGAGGCGGCTACACCTTC.

The rearrangement joins TRBV12-3 or TRBV12-4 to TRBJ1-5; D remains unclear. The CDR3 contains 14 residues. Trimming shortened V by 7 bases and J by 3 bases, and 13 bases separated the two germline ends. The CDR3 DNA follows: TGTGCCAGCACCTTGGGCAGGTCCAATCAGCCCCAGCATTTT. As protein: CASTLGRSNQPQHF.

The rearrangement uses TRBV6-5 and TRBJ1-1; TRBD1 is a possible D gene (5 bases). CDR3 length: 15 residues. The V end was cut by 5 bases, the J end by 0 bases, with 13 bases between. The germline gives CDR1 MNHEY, CDR2 SVGAGI. The CDR3 protein is CASSPGRAVNTEAFF. In DNA form, the CDR3 reads TGTGCCAGCAGTCCCGGCAGGGCCGTGAACACTGAAGCTTTCTTT.

This chain links TRBV10-3 with TRBJ2-5, with no clear D. V lost 8 bases and J 1 base, leaving 14 bases between the germline ends. The CDR3 runs to 14 residues. The germline gives CDR1 ENHRY, CDR2 SYGVKD. CDR3: CAIRRSLGQETQYF. The CDR3 bases are TGTGCCATCCGCCGGAGTTTAGGCCAAGAGACCCAGTACTTC.

This clonotype showed up many times. The rearrangement uses TRBV7-2 and TRBJ1-3; a weak D match, TRBD1 (5 bases). CDR1 is SGHTA, CDR2 FQGNSA, per germline. V dropped 5 bases and J dropped 0 bases, with 11 bases sitting between them. This CDR3 contains 15 residues. CDR3 region: CASSLVGDSGNTIYF. Here the CDR3 DNA reads TGTGCCAGCAGCCTCGTGGGGGACTCTGGAAACACCATATATTTT.

The chain couples TRBV27 to TRBJ1-3; D unclear. This CDR3 is 14 amino acids long. Germline CDR1 MNHEY, CDR2 SMNVEV (reference sequence). Trimming took off 6 bases at V and 0 bases at J, with 9 bases between the two ends. The CDR3 region has the DNA TGTGCCAGCAGCGAGGCTCTCTCTGGAAACACCATATATTTT. This translates into CASSEALSGNTIYF.

V usage is TRBV19 and J usage is TRBJ1-6; D call uncertain. CDR1 is LNHDA and CDR2 is SQIVND in the germline V gene (reference sequence). The CDR3 is made up of 13 amino acids. The V end was cut by 3 bases, the J end by 11 bases, with 11 bases between. The CDR3 DNA follows: TGTGCCAGTAGTATGAGGAGGGCGACACCCCTCCACTTT. Its translation is CASSMRRATPLHF.

The chain employs TRBV7-8 and TRBJ1-1; maybe TRBD1 (6 bases). The CDR3 length is 15 residues. Trimming took off 5 bases at V and 4 bases at J, with 17 bases between the two ends. Germline CDR1 and CDR2: SGHVS and FQNEAQ. The CDR3 loop is CASSIGGAGATEAFF. The CDR3 coding sequence is TGTGCCAGCAGCATCGGGGGTGCGGGGGCCACTGAAGCTTTCTTT.

This chain links TRBV9 with TRBJ1-2; D not resolved. From germline, CDR1 is SGDLS and CDR2 YYNGEE. The CDR3 has 15 residues. The V end was cut by 4 bases, the J end by 3 bases, with 16 bases between. Written as DNA, the CDR3 is TGTGCCAGCAGCCCTGGGCGGGTGGTTGACTATGGCTACACCTTC. This sequence encodes CASSPGRVVDYGYTF.

This clonotype occurred many times. The gene calls are TRBV29-1 and TRBJ1-1; D perhaps matches TRBD1 (6 bases). V shed 7 bases and J shed 1 base, with 19 bases lying between them. The CDR3 totals 15 residues. CDR1 SQVTM and CDR2 ANQGSEA come from the germline V gene. CDR3 loop: CSATTFRDTNTEAFF. The CDR3 DNA follows: TGCAGCGCCACAACGTTCCGGGACACGAACACTGAAGCTTTCTTT.

In this sample, this clonotype turned up once. The chain employs TRBV24-1 and TRBJ2-5, with D unresolved. V dropped 3 bases and J dropped 0 bases, with 10 bases sitting between them. Germline CDR1 reads KGHDR; CDR2 reads SFDVKD. CDR3 length equals 15 residues. The CDR3 reads CATSDPVGNQETQYF. CDR3 DNA: TGTGCCACCAGTGATCCGGTAGGGAACCAAGAGACCCAGTACTTC.